This is a list of T cell receptor beta chains from one sample in a study of cytomegalovirus exposure and HLA in healthy donors. Assay: immunoSEQ multiplex PCR; the TCRdb copy retains only in-frame clones and omits some. The sample has 140,000 or so clones; 75% to 80% are singletons. Sequenced sample: PBMCs. Source of these receptors: a young woman in good health and CMV-seronegative. CDR3s include the opening cysteine and the closing phenylalanine or tryptophan. Each record gives: J gene, D gene, clone size, V gene, CDR3 DNA, CDR3 protein. A D gene is named only where the DNA matches it firmly. Where a row states a size, it is once, few, many or the class of an expanded clone; other rows omit it.

TRBJ1-2,TRBD1,once,TRBV6-5,TGTGCCAGCAGTTACTCTCGACAGGGTCGCTATGGCTACACCTTC,CASSYSRQGRYGYTF
TRBJ2-5,TRBD2,few,TRBV15,TGTGCCACCAGCAGAGCCCTTCCGGGACTAGCGGCACGTCGGACCCAGTACTTC,CATSRALPGLAARRTQYF
TRBJ1-1,-,-,TRBV7-3,TGTGCCAGCAGCCGAGGGGGTGAAGCTTTCTTT,CASSRGGEAFF
TRBJ1-6,-,few,TRBV30,TGTGCCTGGAGTTCACCCCAGGGTGCCTATAATTCACCCCTCCACTTT,CAWSSPQGAYNSPLHF
TRBJ1-2,-,-,TRBV6-5,TGTGCCAGCAGTTTAGGTTTCGGAGGGGCTAATGGCTACACCTTC,CASSLGFGGANGYTF
TRBJ2-3,TRBD1,-,TRBV19,TGTGCCACCCGACGACAGGGACCCACAGATACGCAGTATTTT,CATRRQGPTDTQYF
TRBJ1-2,-,few,TRBV29-1,TGCAGCGTTGAAGATCAAAGAAGCGACTATGGCTACACCTTC,CSVEDQRSDYGYTF
TRBJ1-5,-,-,TRBV6-1,TGTGCCAGCGCAGTCGGACAAGTTAGCAATCAGCCCCAGCATTTT,CASAVGQVSNQPQHF
TRBJ1-6,-,-,TRBV7-2,TGTGCCAGCAGCTTGACAGCCTGGAGTTCACCCCTCCACTTT,CASSLTAWSSPLHF
TRBJ1-2,-,few,TRBV5-5,TGTGCCAGCAGCTTGGGGGAGGGCTATGGCTACACCTTC,CASSLGEGYGYTF
TRBJ2-7,-,-,TRBV14,TGTGCCAGCAGCCAAGTACTAGCCCAGCAGTACTTC,CASSQVLAQQYF
TRBJ2-7,TRBD1,-,TRBV9,TGTGCCAGCAGCGTAGCGGCGACAGGGGGCACCTACGAGCAGTACTTC,CASSVAATGGTYEQYF
TRBJ1-3,-,-,TRBV21-1,TGTGCCAGCAGCAACTTTCCCAACTTAAGGGGGAAAGATTCTGGAAACACCATATATTTT,CASSNFPNLRGKDSGNTIYF
TRBJ2-1,-,few,TRBV27,TGTGCCAGCAGCTGGACAGACCCCTACAATGAGCAGTTCTTC,CASSWTDPYNEQFF
TRBJ1-5,TRBD1,-,TRBV30,TGTGCCTGGGCGGGACAGGAAAATCAGCCCCAGCATTTT,CAWAGQENQPQHF
TRBJ2-7,TRBD2,-,TRBV6-1,TGTGCCAGCAGTGAACGCAGCGGGGGGCTCTACGAGCAGTACTTC,CASSERSGGLYEQYF
TRBJ1-5,-,-,TRBV2,TGTGCCAGCACGACGGGGGATGGGGGTCAGCCCCAGCATTTT,CASTTGDGGQPQHF
TRBJ1-5,TRBD1,-,TRBV2,TGTGCCAGCAACGGACAGGGAACTCGGCAGCCCCAGCATTTT,CASNGQGTRQPQHF
TRBJ1-6,TRBD1,-,TRBV14,TGTGCCAGCAGCCAAAGGGACAGGGACTCACCCCTCCACTTT,CASSQRDRDSPLHF
TRBJ2-1,TRBD1,-,TRBV4-3,TGCGCCAGCAGCCGCCGACAGGGGAGCTCCTACAATGAGCAGTTCTTC,CASSRRQGSSYNEQFF
TRBJ1-6,TRBD1,-,TRBV9,TGTGCCAGCAGCGCGGGACAGGGCCCAAGAAATTCACCCCTCCACTTT,CASSAGQGPRNSPLHF
TRBJ1-1,-,-,TRBV7-3,TGTGCCAGCAGCTCCCGGCGGGGAGACACTGAAGCTTTCTTT,CASSSRRGDTEAFF
TRBJ1-1,TRBD1,few,TRBV27,TGTGCCAGCAGTTCCGCCGGGACAGGGGGTAGGGCTTTCTTT,CASSSAGTGGRAFF
TRBJ1-1,-,-,TRBV7-2,TGTGCCAGCAGCTTACAGGCAGGTACGAACACTGAAGCTTTCTTT,CASSLQAGTNTEAFF
TRBJ1-1,TRBD1,-,TRBV28,TGTGCCAGCAGTTTAAGCCGGACAGGGACCAGATCCTGGGCTTTCTTT,CASSLSRTGTRSWAFF
TRBJ2-5,-,-,TRBV2,TGTGCCAGCAGTGAAGCGCTTTTGCAGGGGGAGACCCAGTACTTC,CASSEALLQGETQYF
TRBJ2-3,-,-,TRBV7-5,TGTGTCAGAAGCTTCAGGGGGCGCGGCGGCACAGATACGCAGTATTTT,CVRSFRGRGGTDTQYF
TRBJ2-7,TRBD1,-,TRBV27,TGTGCCAGCAGTCTCGGGACAGGGATAATCTACGAGCAGTACTTC,CASSLGTGIIYEQYF
TRBJ1-1,-,-,TRBV5-6,TGTGCCAGCAGCCGAGGGAGCACTGAAGCTTTCTTT,CASSRGSTEAFF
TRBJ1-4,-,-,TRBV10-3,TGTGCCATCAAGGGGGACGCTAATGAAAAACTGTTTTTT,CAIKGDANEKLFF
TRBJ1-5,TRBD1,-,TRBV7-9,TGTTCCAGCAGCTTAGCGACAGGGCGCCCCAATCAGCCCCAGCATTTT,CSSSLATGRPNQPQHF
TRBJ2-1,TRBD1,few,TRBV7-9,TGTGCCGGGACAGGGGTCAATGAGCAGTTCTTC,CAGTGVNEQFF
TRBJ1-3,TRBD1,few,TRBV7-6,TGTGCCAGCAGCCGAGGGGCGACAGGGGAAGGAAACACCATATATTTT,CASSRGATGEGNTIYF
TRBJ2-2,-,once,TRBV5-4,TGTGCCAGCAGCTTGGAACCTGGCGGGTCGAACACCGGGGAGCTGTTTTTT,CASSLEPGGSNTGELFF
TRBJ2-7,-,-,TRBV19,TGTGCCAATAGGAGCAGGGCCTACGAGCAGTACTTC,CANRSRAYEQYF
TRBJ1-1,TRBD1,once,TRBV6-6,TGTGCCAGCAGTTACTTGGACAGGGGGCAGACTGAAGCTTTCTTT,CASSYLDRGQTEAFF
TRBJ1-2,-,-,TRBV5-1,TGCGCCAGCAGCGCCGGGAGCCAGCCCTATGGCTACACCTTC,CASSAGSQPYGYTF
TRBJ2-1,TRBD1,-,TRBV30,TGTGCCTGTACAGGGGCGCACACCTACAATGAGCAGTTCTTC,CACTGAHTYNEQFF
TRBJ1-5,-,-,TRBV6-5,TGTGCCAGCAGCCCCTCAGTGGATCAGCCCCAGCATTTT,CASSPSVDQPQHF
TRBJ1-1,-,-,TRBV2,TGTGCCAGTTGGGGCGGGGGGAGCACTGAAGCTTTCTTT,CASWGGGSTEAFF
TRBJ2-7,TRBD1,-,TRBV5-1,TGCGCCAGCACCCCCAGGACAGGAGTCTACGAGCAGTACTTC,CASTPRTGVYEQYF
TRBJ2-7,-,-,TRBV6-5,TGTGCCAGCAGAGACACTTACGAGCAGTACTTC,CASRDTYEQYF
TRBJ1-1,-,-,TRBV11-2,TGTGCCAGCAGCTTACATCCACCGGGAATCACTGAAGCTTTCTTT,CASSLHPPGITEAFF
TRBJ1-1,-,few,TRBV4-1,TGCGCCAGCAGCGGGCGAACAGAGAACACTGAAGCTTTCTTT,CASSGRTENTEAFF
TRBJ1-2,-,-,TRBV7-2,TGTGCCAGCAGCCCGGGGGTGACCCTACCCAACAACTATGGCTACACCTTC,CASSPGVTLPNNYGYTF